The source of this T cell receptor beta chain is a study of CD8 T cells in ankylosing spondylitis. Study-level findings and limits: Several highly homologous variants made up a TCR beta motif, and this motif appeared characteristic of ankylosing spondylitis blood. Reactive arthritis synovial fluid and blood were previously reported to contain some motif variants. Disease-linked clones were found to be CD8+ and relatively rare in peripheral blood.

As to this clonotype: Its cognate antigen is unknown.

TCRdb independently ran MiXCR on the 5' RACE reads; one entry per CDR3 protein. The sample yields roughly 450,000 distinct CDR3 sequences, 20% to 30% seen once. V shed 5 bases and J shed 7 bases, with 9 bases lying between them. The germline CDR1 and CDR2 sequences are SQVTM and ANQGSEA. The CDR3 length is 11 residues. V is TRBV29-1 and J is TRBJ1-3; D is possibly TRBD1 (6 bases). The sequence was obtained from a male donor with ankylosing spondylitis. The specimen sequenced was blood, either unsorted or a sorted T cell fraction (not recorded which). CDR3 residues: CSVFQGNTIYF. The CDR3 DNA is TGCAGCGTTTTTCAGGGGAACACCATATATTTT.